This T cell receptor beta chain was documented in a study of blood T cell repertoires in COVID-19. On the study more broadly: There were acute and convalescent COVID-19 samples, and they came from the United States, Italy and Spain. T cells, B-cell-depleted T cells, or PBMCs provided the cDNA or gDNA that served as material.

The authors' processing: Reference gene primer amplification gave estimated nucleated cell counts. Measured with immunoSEQ multiplex PCR; TCRdb has only the in-frame clones, and not every one. Clone size and V and J calls were adopted from that table, with D and trimming inferred from the DNA. Among 60,000 to 80,000 clones listed, approximately 90% were seen once. J gave up 0 bases and V 4 bases, and 13 bases lay outside the gene matches. The CDR3 has 19 amino acids. The germline CDR1 and CDR2 sequences are SGDLS and YYNGEE. This rearrangement joins TRBV9 to TRBJ2-1, with 10 bases aligning to TRBD2. The sample consisted of peripheral blood. The clonotype originates from a human donor in a cohort sampled during active COVID-19. CDR3 in amino acids: CASSMLAGDVRSSYNEQFF. The CDR3 DNA reads TGTGCCAGCAGCATGCTAGCGGGAGATGTCCGATCCTCCTACAATGAGCAGTTCTTC.